This T cell receptor (beta chain) stems from a study of T cells after yellow fever vaccination. The V and J ends lost 0 bases and 7 bases respectively, with 11 bases between them. Germline lookup yields CDR1 SGHRS and CDR2 YFSETQ. This CDR3 has 14 amino acids. TCRdb ran MiXCR on the 5' RACE reads and lists one entry per CDR3 protein. Among 95,000 to 100,000 distinct CDR3 sequences listed, less than 6% were seen once. The sample in question was CD8+ T cells sorted from PBMCs, obtained 10 days after the yellow fever booster vaccination. The gene calls are TRBV5-1 and TRBJ2-1, with D hard to call. This TCR was sampled from a man younger than 35 who received the YFV17D yellow fever vaccine. The DNA for the CDR3 is TGCGCCAGCAGCTTGGAAGCAGAAGTAAATGAGCAGTTCTTC. Amino acids: CASSLEAEVNEQFF.